The next 30 T cell receptor beta chains were all read from a single sample in a study of blood T cells in healthy people across ages. Primed by a sample-barcoded 5' primer and a J-beta primer mix, a second PCR proceeded for roughly 6 to 12 cycles. One entry per CDR3 protein, called by TCRdb with MiXCR from the 5' RACE reads. Among some 1.6 million distinct CDR3 sequences listed, about 31% were seen once. The source material was blood. Receptors originate from a woman in her 30s in good health.

The rearrangement links TRBV28 to TRBJ2-3; 11 nucleotides align to TRBD2. Germline V lookup: CDR1 MDHEN, CDR2 SYDVKM. CDR3 length equals 21 residues. The V and J ends lost 4 bases and 2 bases, in that order; junction bases with no gene match: 20. CDR3 DNA sequence: TGTGCCAGCAGTTGGGGCCTGTTAGCGGGAGGGAGGGTAAAAGACACAGATACGCAGTATTTT. Its translation: CASSWGLLAGGRVKDTDTQYF.

The chain carries TRBV9 and TRBJ1-1; D not certain. Between the trimmed V and J ends, which lost 0 bases and 5 bases, there was a span of 11 bases. The germline CDR1 and CDR2 sequences are SGDLS and YYNGEE. The CDR3 runs to 14 residues. CDR3 residues: CASSVVGRVTEAFF. DNA for the CDR3: TGTGCCAGCAGCGTAGTGGGGAGGGTGACTGAAGCTTTCTTT.

The chain links TRBV21-1 to TRBJ1-2; TRBD1, the table's D call, was not compared with the DNA. TRBV21-1 represents a pseudogene. There are 15 residues in the CDR3. The CDR3 loop is CASSVTRGIGNGYTF. The CDR3 region has the DNA TGTGCCAGCAGCGTAACCAGGGGAATCGGTAATGGCTACACCTTC.

Only a few counts were recorded for this clonotype. V usage is TRBV28 and J usage is TRBJ2-7; the D call may be TRBD1 or TRBD2 (5 bases each). Germline V gene lookup returns CDR1 MDHEN and CDR2 SYDVKM. V lost 6 bases and J lost 0, with 15 bases in between. The CDR3 totals 15 residues. As DNA, the CDR3 is TGTGCCAGCAGCGGCCCTCGGGGCCTCTCCTACGAGCAGTACTTC. Amino acid sequence: CASSGPRGLSYEQYF.

The V call is TRBV7-3, the J call TRBJ2-3, with D perhaps being TRBD1 or TRBD2 (5 bases each). The germline gives CDR1 SGHTA, CDR2 FQGTGA. The CDR3 loop spans 15 amino acids. The V and J ends lost 5 bases and 7 bases respectively, with 19 bases between them. CDR3 protein: CASSPGPGASNTQYF. The CDR3 DNA follows: TGTGCCAGCAGCCCAGGACCCGGGGCCTCAAATACGCAGTATTTT.

Of note for this clonotype: This clone may be a read error of a much larger clone one base away. The chain is built from TRBV7-3 and TRBJ2-1; TRBD2 might be the D (6 bases). Germline V gene data show CDR1 as SGHTA and CDR2 as FQGTGA. Trimming shortened V by 2 bases and J by 5 bases, and 10 bases separated the two germline ends. CDR3 length: 14 amino acids. CDR3 in DNA: TGTGCCAGCAGCTTAGGGGGGATGGACAATGAGCAGTTCTTC. This codes for CASSLGGMDNEQFF.

This clonotype was counted many times. The rearrangement joins TRBV10-3 to TRBJ1-6; D unresolved. The CDR3 runs to 16 residues. Germline V gene data show CDR1 as ENHRY and CDR2 as SYGVKD. V dropped 2 bases and J dropped 10 bases, with 18 bases sitting between them. The CDR3 region has the DNA TGTGCCATCAGTGAGGGGCCGGCCGGCGTAGGGTCACCCCTCCACTTT. This sequence encodes CAISEGPAGVGSPLHF.

The rearrangement uses TRBV20-1 and TRBJ1-2, with 9 nucleotides matching TRBD1. V dropped 5 bases and J dropped 8; count of bases not matched to a gene: 9. This CDR3 has 13 amino acids. Germline loops: CDR1 DFQATT, CDR2 SNEGSKA (reference sequence). The CDR3: CSAGGQGPGGYTF. CDR3 coding DNA: TGCAGTGCTGGGGGACAGGGTCCGGGAGGCTACACCTTC.

In regard to this clonotype: A much larger clone is a single base away; this may be a read error. The chain couples TRBV29-1 to TRBJ2-3; no clear D. Germline values: CDR1 SQVTM, CDR2 ANQGSEA. The CDR3 contains 15 residues. Here the CDR3 reads CSVEDRTTTTDTRYF. CDR3 nucleotide sequence: TGCAGCGTTGAAGACAGGACCACTACCACAGATACGCGGTATTTT.

This clonotype was detected only a few times. The CDR3 loop reads CAGIGGPMNTEAFF. The CDR3 coding sequence is TGCGCCGGCATTGGAGGACCGATGAACACTGAAGCTTTCTTT. V gene TRBV4-1 combines with J gene TRBJ1-1; D not certain. The V and J ends lost 11 bases and 0 bases respectively, with 16 bases between them. This CDR3 has 14 residues. CDR1 is MGHRA and CDR2 is YSYEKL in the germline V gene.

This clonotype has just a few counts. This chain links TRBV10-3 with TRBJ2-5; D is tentatively TRBD1 or TRBD2 (7 bases each). CDR3 size: 15 residues. The V gene lost 6 bases and the J gene lost 2 bases, with 16 bases spanning the gap. Germline CDR1 ENHRY, CDR2 SYGVKD. CDR3: CAISLDREGQETQYF. The CDR3 DNA follows: TGTGCCATCAGCCTCGACAGGGAGGGACAAGAGACCCAGTACTTC.

About this clonotype: This may arise from a read error, as a much more abundant clone is one base away. The chain is built from TRBV3-1 and TRBJ2-3; TRBD1 agrees at 7 bases. Germline V gene data show CDR1 as LGHDT and CDR2 as YNNKEL (reference sequence). The CDR3 runs 13 residues. CDR3 residues: CASNQDRADTQYF. The CDR3 DNA follows: TGTGCCAGCAACCAAGACAGGGCAGATACGCAGTATTTT.

The chain combines TRBV28 with TRBJ1-2; the D gene is possibly TRBD1 (5 bases). Trimming removed 4 bases from V and 7 bases from J, with 22 bases in between. The CDR3 length is 16 residues. Germline CDR1 is MDHEN and CDR2 is SYDVKM. The CDR3 spells CASSSGSGATLLGYTF. As DNA, the CDR3 is TGTGCCAGCAGTTCCGGTTCCGGGGCGACCCTCCTTGGCTACACCTTC.

The chain uses TRBV5-1 and TRBJ2-3; 14 nucleotides line up with TRBD2. The CDR3 is 19 residues long. Looked up from germline, CDR1 is SGHRS and CDR2 is YFSETQ. The junction had 8 bases not matched to a gene; V was cut back by 2 bases and J by 0 bases. The CDR3 DNA reads TGCGCCAGCAGCTTACGACTAGCGGGAGGGTTTTCGAGCACAGATACGCAGTATTTT. It translates to CASSLRLAGGFSSTDTQYF.

The chain is built from TRBV4-1 and TRBJ1-5, with D possibly TRBD1 on 5 matching bases. Germline V gene lookup returns CDR1 MGHRA and CDR2 YSYEKL. V lost 2 bases and J lost 4, with 9 bases in between. CDR3 size: 14 residues. In DNA, the CDR3 is TGCGCCAGCAGCCAACCTGGGGGGAATCAGCCCCAGCATTTT. Protein product: CASSQPGGNQPQHF.

V is TRBV4-2 and J is TRBJ2-1; TRBD2 aligns across 7 bases. The V and J ends lost 1 base and 7 bases, in that order; junction bases with no gene match: 4. Germline V gene sequence: CDR1 LGHNA, CDR2 YNFKEQ. CDR3 size: 14 residues. CDR3 region: CASSQVERENEQFF. DNA of the CDR3: TGTGCCAGCAGCCAAGTGGAGCGGGAAAATGAGCAGTTCTTC.

This sequence joins TRBV20-1 and TRBJ2-5, with 12 bases aligning to TRBD2. The CDR3 has 15 residues. Germline V CDR1 and CDR2: DFQATT, SNEGSKA (reference sequence). Germline trimming cut 6 bases from V and 5 bases from J; bases unmatched to any gene: 10. CDR3: CSATTGLAGQETQYF. The CDR3 DNA follows: TGCAGTGCCACCACGGGACTAGCGGGTCAGGAGACCCAGTACTTC.

The CDR3 DNA follows: TGCGCCAGCAGCTTGTACGGGGGACGGCAAGAGACCCAGTACTTC. It codes for CASSLYGGRQETQYF. This rearrangement joins TRBV5-1 to TRBJ2-5; the D gene is possibly TRBD2 (6 bases). This CDR3 spans 15 amino acids. Germline V gene sequence: CDR1 SGHRS, CDR2 YFSETQ. V was trimmed by 1 base and J by 2 bases, leaving 12 bases between them.

The gene calls are TRBV29-1 and TRBJ2-1; D is uncertain. Germline CDR1 is SQVTM and CDR2 is ANQGSEA. CDR3 length: 15 amino acids. V was cut by 0 bases and J by 0 bases, with 9 bases left in between. The DNA for the CDR3 is TGCAGCGTTGAAGATCTAAGGAGCTCCTACAATGAGCAGTTCTTC. Translating gives CSVEDLRSSYNEQFF.

This clonotype was counted many times. This chain joins TRBV13 and TRBJ2-3, with D hard to call. The CDR3 covers 12 residues. V shed 6 bases and J shed 0 bases, with 4 bases lying between them. Germline CDR1 and CDR2: PRHDT and FYEKMQ (reference sequence). The CDR3: CASSVSTDTQYF. CDR3 coding DNA: TGTGCCAGCAGTGTGAGCACAGATACGCAGTATTTT.

Turning to this clonotype: One end of the junction fails to match germline, which may point to a read error. The rearrangement joins TRBV5-4 to TRBJ2-5; D unclear. Germline CDR1 reads SGHNT; CDR2 reads YYREEE (reference sequence). This CDR3 has 14 amino acids. In DNA, the CDR3 is TGTGCCAGCAGCTCCGCGCGGAACCAAGAGGCCCAGTACTTC. Protein: CASSSARNQEAQYF.

This clonotype was counted between two and nine times. The chain uses TRBV6-2 or TRBV6-3 and TRBJ2-7; unclear D gene. Trimming cost V 2 bases and J 3 bases, with 11 bases left between them. Germline loops: CDR1 MNHEY, CDR2 SVGEGT. CDR3 size: 14 residues. The chain's CDR3 is CASSYKGAFYEQYF. DNA of the CDR3: TGTGCCAGCAGTTACAAAGGTGCCTTCTACGAGCAGTACTTC.

The sample holds a few counts of this clonotype. The chain joins TRBV12-3 or TRBV12-4 to TRBJ2-3, with 7 bases aligning to TRBD2. The trim removed 7 bases at V and 6 bases at J, leaving 13 bases unmatched. The CDR3 is 15 amino acids. The CDR3 protein is CASTINGREIDTQYF. The CDR3 DNA sequence: TGTGCCAGCACCATCAATGGGCGGGAGATCGATACGCAGTATTTT.

The genes are TRBV6-2 or TRBV6-3 and TRBJ1-5; D unresolved. With 6 bases removed from V and 1 base from J, the gap between germline ends came to 10 bases. This CDR3 has 14 amino acids. Germline CDR1 MNHEY, CDR2 SVGEGT. CDR3 nucleotides: TGTGCCAGCAGCCCCCTTGAGAGCAATCAGCCCCAGCATTTT. It yields the protein CASSPLESNQPQHF.

This clonotype was counted a single time. No conserved phenylalanine or tryptophan is present at the end of the CDR3, so a read error is the likely explanation. The rearrangement links TRBV4-1 to TRBJ2-1; D is tentatively TRBD1 or TRBD2 (6 bases each). The CDR3 is made up of 16 amino acids. Per germline, CDR1 MGHRA and CDR2 YSYEKL. Trimming removed 3 bases at V and 4 bases at J, with 16 bases between. The CDR3 loop reads CASSHGGGSWYNEQFV. The CDR3 DNA reads TGCGCCAGCAGCCATGGAGGGGGGAGCTGGTACAATGAGCAGTTCGTC.

The gene calls are TRBV6-1 and TRBJ2-3; possibly TRBD2 for D (7 bases). V lost 7 bases to trimming and J lost 10 bases, with 21 bases between them. The CDR3 has 14 residues. The V gene's germline CDR1 is MNHNS and CDR2 SASEGT. The CDR3: CASTSGDYQPAQYF. In nucleotides, the CDR3 is TGTGCCAGCACCTCAGGGGACTACCAGCCAGCGCAGTATTTT.

Only a few counts were recorded for this clonotype. J is TRBJ2-1 and V is TRBV12-3 or TRBV12-4; TRBD2 is a possible D gene (7 bases). This CDR3 is 16 amino acids long. V dropped 0 bases and J dropped 9 bases, with 18 bases sitting between them. CDR3: CASSLAASGGAGEQFF. The CDR3 DNA follows: TGTGCCAGCAGTTTAGCTGCTAGTGGGGGGGCGGGTGAGCAGTTCTTC.

This clonotype came up a few times. The genes are TRBV20-1 and TRBJ2-7; TRBD1 might be the D (6 bases). This CDR3 region has 15 residues. The germline gives CDR1 DFQATT, CDR2 SNEGSKA (reference sequence). V was shortened by 0 bases and J by 2 bases, with 14 bases between the two germline ends. The CDR3 coding sequence is TGCAGTGCTAGAGATCCGTGGGGACACCCCTACGAGCAGTACTTC. Its protein is CSARDPWGHPYEQYF.

The chain recombines TRBV11-1 with TRBJ2-3; D is possibly TRBD1 or TRBD2 (5 bases each). Germline V gene data show CDR1 as SGHAT and CDR2 as FQDESV (reference sequence). The CDR3 is 16 amino acids. Trimming stripped 5 bases from V and 4 bases from J, with 19 bases between. The CDR3 DNA follows: TGTGCCAGCAGCCGCCCCCGGGTGGGGGTCGCAGATACGCAGTATTTT. Its protein product is CASSRPRVGVADTQYF.

Only a few counts were recorded for this clonotype. J is TRBJ2-7 and V is TRBV20-1, with D perhaps matching TRBD1 (5 bases). The CDR3 extends over 15 amino acids. CDR1 DFQATT and CDR2 SNEGSKA come from the germline V gene (reference sequence). V lost 0 bases to trimming and J lost 0 bases, with 12 bases between them. CDR3: CSARDGRANSYEQYF. CDR3 coding DNA: TGCAGTGCTAGAGATGGCAGGGCGAACTCCTACGAGCAGTACTTC.